This passage covers 24 T cell receptor beta chains from one sample sequenced in a study of OX40 agonist ivuxolimab in advanced cancers. Sequencing was performed with immunoSEQ multiplex PCR; in TCRdb, only in-frame clones are kept and a portion is missing. The sample has about 15,000 clones; approximately 90% are singletons. The sequencing here drew on CD4+ or CD8+ T cells sorted from blood, taken in a trial of the OX40 agonist ivuxolimab. Source of these receptors: an adult with an advanced solid tumor such as melanoma, head and neck, liver or kidney cancer.

V usage is TRBV2 and J usage is TRBJ2-7; TRBD1 matches at 10 bases. Germline CDR1 is SNHLY and CDR2 is FYNNEI. The J segment lost 2 bases and the V segment lost 7 bases, leaving 5 bases of the junction unmatched. The CDR3 extends over 14 amino acids. CDR3: CASKGQGMAYEQYF. CDR3 in DNA: TGTGCCAGCAAGGGACAGGGGATGGCCTACGAGCAGTACTTC.

The J gene is TRBJ2-5, the V gene TRBV9; 8 nucleotides agree with TRBD2. The germline V gene has CDR1 SGDLS and CDR2 YYNGEE. This CDR3 is 16 amino acids long. Trimming at V came to 4 bases and at J to 4 bases, leaving 12 bases not matched to a gene. The CDR3 nucleotides are TGTGCCAGCAGCCGCAGGGGCGGGGGGTTGAGAGAGACCCAGTACTTC. Protein sequence: CASSRRGGGLRETQYF.

This clone was observed a handful of times. V is TRBV4-2 and J is TRBJ1-2; 7 positions match TRBD1. From germline, CDR1 is LGHNA and CDR2 YNFKEQ. This CDR3 has 15 residues. J lost 7 bases, V lost 1 base, and 9 bases had no gene match. Written as DNA, the CDR3 is TGTGCCAGCAGCCAAGGGACAGGTCGTTTCGGTGGCTACACCTTC. Protein product: CASSQGTGRFGGYTF.

The rearrangement joins TRBV11-2 to TRBJ2-7; D is undetermined. CDR3 length: 15 amino acids. The germline gives CDR1 SGHAT, CDR2 FQNNGV. V was cut by 5 bases and J by 0 bases, with 14 bases left in between. CDR3 sequence (DNA): TGTGCCAGCAGCCCGGGCCTTCCGAGCTCCTACGAGCAGTACTTC. Translated: CASSPGLPSSYEQYF. The whole variable domain, remainder taken from reference TRBV11-2 and TRBJ2-7, is EAGVAQSPRYKIIEKRQSVAFWCNPISGHATLYWYQQILGQGPKLLIQFQNNGVVDDSQLPKDRFSAERLKGVDSTLKIQPAKLEDSAVYLCASSPGLPSSYEQYFGPGTRLTVT.

The chain recombines TRBV6-1 with TRBJ1-4, with D possibly being TRBD1 (5 bases). Germline V gene data show CDR1 as MNHNS and CDR2 as SASEGT. This CDR3 has 14 residues. Trimming pared 1 base from V and 3 bases from J, leaving 6 bases between. The CDR3 coding sequence is TGTGCCAGCAGTGAAGGGGGGTCTAATGAAAAACTGTTTTTT. This gives the protein CASSEGGSNEKLFF.

This clone appeared a few times. The chain uses TRBV5-4 and TRBJ1-6, with a weak D call TRBD1 (5 bases). The germline V gene has CDR1 SGHNT and CDR2 YYREEE (reference sequence). The V end lost 4 bases, the J end lost 7 bases, and 9 bases lay between the germline ends. The CDR3 covers 13 residues. The CDR3 DNA sequence: TGTGCCAGCAGCGGGACCGTGAATTCACCCCTCCACTTT. Translating gives CASSGTVNSPLHF.

The V gene is TRBV21-1, the J gene TRBJ1-1. TRBV21-1 is deemed a pseudogene. The CDR3 is 14 residues long. DNA of the CDR3: TGTGCCAGCAGCACCCATCTTGGGAACACTGAAGCTTTCTTT. Protein product: CASSTHLGNTEAFF.

The chain combines TRBV10-3 with TRBJ2-2, with unresolved D. CDR1 ENHRY and CDR2 SYGVKD come from the germline V gene. This CDR3 is built from 11 residues. The ends were cut back, 7 bases at V and 6 bases at J, with 6 bases in the middle. CDR3 DNA: TGTGCCATCAAAGAACCCGGGGAGCTGTTTTTT. It codes for CAIKEPGELFF.

The genes are TRBV9 and TRBJ1-1, with D unclear. This CDR3 is built from 14 residues. Germline V CDR1 and CDR2: SGDLS, YYNGEE. The V gene lost 1 base and the J gene lost 1 base, with 8 bases spanning the gap. The CDR3 DNA reads as TGTGCCAGCAGCGTATCACGGGAGAACACTGAAGCTTTCTTT. This gives the protein CASSVSRENTEAFF.

Here the CDR3 reads CSAGTNEQYF. The CDR3, as DNA: TGCAGTGCTGGGACAAACGAGCAGTACTTC. The chain combines TRBV20-1 with TRBJ2-7; D is possibly TRBD1 (6 bases). Germline loops: CDR1 DFQATT, CDR2 SNEGSKA (reference sequence). CDR3 size: 10 residues. V shed 5 bases and J shed 5 bases, with 7 bases lying between them.

This chain joins TRBV7-8 and TRBJ2-2; the match to TRBD2 covers 8 bases. The CDR3 has 16 amino acids. The junction had 5 bases not matched to a gene; V was cut back by 4 bases and J by 1 base. CDR1 is SGHVS and CDR2 is FQNEAQ in the germline V gene. Here the CDR3 reads CASSSASGGNTGELFF. CDR3 DNA: TGTGCCAGCAGCTCGGCAAGCGGGGGGAACACCGGGGAGCTGTTTTTT.

This clone is labeled medium-sized. The rearrangement joins TRBV5-8 to TRBJ2-5, with TRBD2 matching 10 bases. The junction had 5 bases not matched to a gene; V was cut back by 2 bases and J by 1 base. The germline V gene encodes CDR1 SGHTS and CDR2 YDEGEE. This CDR3 has 16 residues. This chain's CDR3 is CASSLKRGGLQETQYF. The DNA of the CDR3 is TGTGCCAGCAGCTTAAAGCGGGGGGGCCTCCAAGAGACCCAGTACTTC.

This chain joins TRBV6-6 and TRBJ1-1, with D perhaps TRBD1 (5 bases). V lost 5 bases and J 0 bases, leaving 7 bases between the germline ends. Germline V gene sequence: CDR1 MNHNY, CDR2 SVGAGI (reference sequence). The CDR3 covers 13 residues. This chain's CDR3 is CASSPTVNTEAFF. The CDR3 region has the DNA TGTGCCAGCAGTCCGACAGTGAACACTGAAGCTTTCTTT.

The J gene is TRBJ2-1, the V gene TRBV19; D may be TRBD1 (6 bases). Germline CDR1 and CDR2: LNHDA and SQIVND (reference sequence). This CDR3 contains 13 residues. The V gene lost 5 bases and the J gene lost 4 bases, with 9 bases spanning the gap. The CDR3 DNA reads as TGTGCCAGTAGTCGACAGGCGTACAATGAGCAGTTCTTC. Protein: CASSRQAYNEQFF.

This chain connects TRBV7-2 to TRBJ1-2; no definite D call. CDR1 and CDR2 (germline): SGHTA, FQGNSA. The CDR3 runs to 13 residues. Trimming left V 1 base short and J 4 bases short, with 7 bases between. For the CDR3, the DNA is TGTGCCAGCAGCTTAGTGGAGTTCTATGGCTACACCTTC. It specifies CASSLVEFYGYTF.

The genes are TRBV5-4 and TRBJ2-5; TRBD1 matches at 8 bases. The trim removed 4 bases at V and 5 bases at J, leaving 7 bases unmatched. CDR3 length equals 14 residues. CDR1 is SGHNT, CDR2 YYREEE, per germline (reference sequence). The CDR3 coding sequence is TGTGCCAGCAGCCCTCCAGGGGGCCGGGAGACCCAGTACTTC. This translates into CASSPPGGRETQYF.

In this sample, this clone turned up a few times. The V gene is TRBV4-3, the J gene TRBJ2-3; no reliable D call. The germline V and J ends were trimmed by 0 bases and 0 bases, with 13 bases remaining between them. The CDR3 length is 17 residues. The germline V gene encodes CDR1 LGHNA and CDR2 YSLEER. The CDR3 spells CASSQDGPASSTDTQYF. In DNA form, the CDR3 reads TGCGCCAGCAGCCAAGATGGTCCCGCGTCTAGCACAGATACGCAGTATTTT.

The chain carries TRBV6-1 and TRBJ2-7, with D maybe TRBD1 (7 bases). The CDR3 length is 15 residues. CDR1 is MNHNS, CDR2 SASEGT, per germline. V lost 7 bases, J lost 2 bases, and 18 bases lay in between. The CDR3 here is CASTLTRGDPYEQYF. In DNA form, the CDR3 reads TGTGCCAGCACCCTCACCAGGGGGGATCCCTACGAGCAGTACTTC.

This chain joins TRBV6-4 and TRBJ1-4; 9 bases align to TRBD1. Trimming cost V 6 bases and J 3 bases; bases outside gene matches: 11. The CDR3 runs to 17 residues. CDR1 MRHNA and CDR2 SNTAGT come from the germline V gene. Here the CDR3 DNA reads TGTGCCAGCAGCCCCCGGGACAGGGAAGAGGCTAATGAAAAACTGTTTTTT. Amino acids: CASSPRDREEANEKLFF.

In this sample, this clone turned up once. V gene TRBV7-8 combines with J gene TRBJ2-3; possible D gene TRBD2, 6 bases. CDR3 size: 17 residues. V dropped 0 bases and J dropped 4 bases, with 17 bases sitting between them. CDR1 is SGHVS and CDR2 is FQNEAQ in the germline V gene. CDR3 loop: CASSLAFGLASPDTQYF. CDR3 bases: TGTGCCAGCAGCTTAGCATTTGGTCTAGCGTCTCCAGATACGCAGTATTTT.

In this sample, this clone turned up once. The chain links TRBV11-2 to TRBJ2-3; D unclear. Germline values: CDR1 SGHAT, CDR2 FQNNGV. V was clipped by 1 base and J by 1 base, with 12 bases between them. This CDR3 spans 16 amino acids. The CDR3 protein is CASSLGMDVRTDTQYF. The CDR3 nucleotides are TGTGCCAGCAGCTTAGGCATGGACGTGCGCACAGATACGCAGTATTTT.

The V call is TRBV29-1, the J call TRBJ1-1; perhaps TRBD1 as D (6 bases). The CDR3 loop spans 13 amino acids. The germline V gene has CDR1 SQVTM and CDR2 ANQGSEA. Deletions cut 5 bases from V and 2 bases from J, with 12 bases between. In DNA, the CDR3 is TGCAGCGTTAAGGGGGATGTCAACACTGAAGCTTTCTTT. Amino acids: CSVKGDVNTEAFF.

V usage is TRBV10-3 and J usage is TRBJ2-7; D remains ambiguous. The V and J ends lost 7 bases and 3 bases respectively, with 13 bases between them. The germline V gene encodes CDR1 ENHRY and CDR2 SYGVKD. The CDR3 totals 13 residues. Written as DNA, the CDR3 is TGTGCCATCACAACGGGCCCTCGCTACGAGCAGTACTTC. It codes for CAITTGPRYEQYF.

The chain joins TRBV4-2 to TRBJ2-5, with a weak D call TRBD1 (5 bases). V was clipped by 0 bases and J by 5 bases, with 16 bases between them. The CDR3 sequence is 16 residues long. Germline V gives CDR1 LGHNA, CDR2 YNFKEQ. Written as DNA, the CDR3 is TGTGCCAGCAGCCAAGATTCCCAGGGTGGGTGGGAGACCCAGTACTTC. As protein: CASSQDSQGGWETQYF.